These T cell receptor beta chains were read from a single sample in a study of blood T cell repertoires in COVID-19. Sequencing was performed with immunoSEQ multiplex PCR; in TCRdb, only in-frame clones are kept and a portion is missing. The data contain nearly 110,000 clones, about nine tenths of them seen just once; the ten biggest clones take up under 7%. The sequenced sample was peripheral blood. The source of these receptors is a man aged 45-65 years with active or convalescent COVID-19. Both conserved end residues are part of each CDR3. Expanded clones are given a class, and other clones once, few, many or no size at all.

clone size	V gene	CDR3 protein
.	TRBV9	CASSPEGLYEQYF
.	TRBV15	CATSRVAGRTYEQYF
once	TRBV3-1/TRBV3-2	CASSRRTGNYGYTF
.	TRBV5-6	CASSRMGLDPTYNEQFF
.	TRBV5-1	CASSLDPSSNEQFF
.	TRBV6-2/TRBV6-3	CASSYGGLTEAFF
.	TRBV15	CATSRDIRGLTDTQYF
.	TRBV28	CASGWTSGSYEQYF
.	TRBV10-3	CATASGDTQYF
.	TRBV30	CAWSAERGYNEQFF
.	TRBV10-2	CASSEQGHLHLHF
.	TRBV29-1	CSVLQGGNTEAFF
.	TRBV30	CAWSVQGSTEAFF
.	TRBV7-8	CASSSIQGLYYNEQFF
.	TRBV28	CASSLAGVGKYNEQFF
few	TRBV3-1/TRBV3-2	CASSQEYRRLLPYEQYF
.	TRBV15	CATRSYNEQFF
.	TRBV2	CASSDGAGGNEKLFF
.	TRBV5-1	CASSFGRASVDTQYF
few	TRBV7-2	CASSMDRGREEAFF
.	TRBV18	CASSPRDSGFSGANVLTF
.	TRBV18	CASSPGLGRTGELFF
.	TRBV5-1	CASSLGDRISPLHF
.	TRBV18	CASSNVYRGLSTEAFF
.	TRBV29-1	CSVESWAAYVDQPQHF
once	TRBV7-2	CASRPYIGVTGELFF
.	TRBV7-6	CASRLNRVETQYF
.	TRBV19	CASSLSTGTAYEQYF
.	TRBV11-3	CASSPPTSGNADTQYF
.	TRBV19	CASSMGWDSYYEQYF
few	TRBV19	CASSKSTGREQYF
.	TRBV30	CAWSASWTVRNTIYF
.	TRBV25-1	CASSESAGSYNEQFF
.	TRBV5-6	CASSSPARQGSRYGYTF
.	TRBV6-4	CASSDSRQHTGELFF
.	TRBV15	CATSRDRGGAGAFF
.	TRBV27	CASSWDFTNEQFF
.	TRBV27	CASSLTGTAFNYGYTF
.	TRBV9	CASSVLGLALNDEQFF
.	TRBV5-1	CASSSGTGKDTEAFF
.	TRBV12-3/TRBV12-4	CASSFMNTEAFF
.	TRBV20-1	CSARRDNEQFF
.	TRBV4-3	CASSQSRRDRGYEKLFF
.	TRBV21-1	CASSPKPGRVYNEQFF
.	TRBV11-2	CASSFSLSNTGELFF
.	TRBV3-1/TRBV3-2	CASSQSPWQGDEKLFF
.	TRBV2	CASGARDRPYEQYF
.	TRBV30	CAWSPERYQPQHF
once	TRBV19	CASSHRPGQGLAANTGELFF
.	TRBV19	CASSIGGDPYTDTQYF
.	TRBV28	CASSSRQGFAYGYTF
once	TRBV9	CASTGTTDTGELFF
once	TRBV9	CASSVGTSNSYEQYF
.	TRBV5-1	CASSLDLATSGNTIYF